This T cell receptor beta chain was profiled in a study of blood T cell repertoires in COVID-19 (TCRdb year 2020). About the full investigation: Collaborator samples came from the United States, Italy and Spain and covered acute and convalescent phases of COVID-19. Where available, HLA class I and class II types were taken from metadata supplied by the sample provider and were not determined by assay-based typing. Sample metadata almost always included a de-identified subject ID, COVID-19 status, age in years and sex. The repertoires were released in a freely available public database meant as a resource for research on the immune response to SARS-CoV-2. Subjects who had been exposed to COVID-19, were actively infected with it, or had recovered from it provided the deeply sampled blood TCRbeta repertoires that made up the dataset. The samples were drawn from two sources: the first 160 participants of the ongoing ImmuneRACE study, and 1,000 to 1,500 subjects contributed by 6 global collaborators. The prospective study material was composed of cDNA or gDNA derived from T cells, B-cell-depleted T cells, or PBMCs.

For this clone: Its specific antigen is unknown. No quality values exist for individual bases; no much larger clone is one base distant.

The CDR3 covers 16 residues, taking in both the cysteine and the phenylalanine. Left in the record is the CDR3 DNA by itself, 48 bases read in frame from the first base. V ends up 4 bases short and J 4 bases short, with an unmatched junction base count of 12. CDR1 and CDR2 (SGHRS, YFSETQ) derive from the germline V gene. The immunoSEQ Assay, a bias-controlled multiplex PCR, was used to amplify TCRbeta CDR3 regions from genomic DNA. The original pipeline was this. Nucleated cell counts per sample were estimated from amplification of reference gene primers within the assay. To quantify the absolute abundance of each unique TCRbeta CDR3 rearrangement, sequence reads were collapsed and filtered. For each sample, productive Simpson clonality was calculated as the square root of Simpson's diversity index over productive rearrangements. In TCRdb, the immuneACCESS table is reduced to in-frame sequences with V and J assigned. These tables do not hold every clone; where another copy was compared, an unresolved V gene accounts for under half, and the others remain unexplained. Clone size and the V and J calls come from that table; the DNA yielded D and trimming. The sample table records about 670,000 clones; 85% to 90% of these occur just once. Approximately 0.25% of the sample is taken by the ten largest.

Each collaborating institution followed its own protocols to collect whole blood in K2EDTA tubes. For TCRbeta analysis, collaborators shipped samples in one of three forms: frozen whole blood, isolated PBMCs, or DNA extracted from either of those sample types. What the study reported, not specific to this receptor: The quantity of clinical and demographic metadata differed by source and by participant and was supplied without curation.

This TCR came from a woman between 18 and 29 years old with acute or convalescent COVID-19. Sequenced input: peripheral blood. The chain couples TRBV5-1 to TRBJ2-5, with 8 bases aligning to TRBD1. The CDR3 corresponds to CASSAGRDRRVETQYF. The nucleotides read TGCGCCAGCAGCGCAGGACGGGACAGGCGCGTAGAGACCCAGTACTTC.